The 24 T cell receptor beta chains given below trace back to one sample, sequenced in a study of cytomegalovirus exposure and HLA in healthy donors. 13 Jbeta primers and 60 Vbeta primers were used for the PCR. The protocol was immunoSEQ multiplex PCR, while the TCRdb copy is restricted to in-frame clones and leaves out a portion. In total, the table holds approximately 130,000 clones. The sequenced sample consisted of PBMCs. The source is a woman in her sixties in good health and CMV-seronegative.

The chain is built from TRBV10-2 and TRBJ2-7; possibly TRBD2 for D (6 bases). V gave up 7 bases and J gave up 0 bases, with 13 bases separating them. The CDR3 totals 14 residues. Germline assignment: CDR1 WSHSY and CDR2 SAAADI. The CDR3 region has the DNA TGCGCCAGCAAATTGACGACTAGCTCCTACGAGCAGTACTTC. Translated: CASKLTTSSYEQYF.

CDR3 region: CASSSGQADEQFF. In nucleotides, the CDR3 is TGCGCCAGCAGCTCGGGACAGGCCGATGAGCAGTTCTTC. The V gene is TRBV5-1, the J gene TRBJ2-1; 8 bases match TRBD1. The CDR3 extends over 13 amino acids. V lost 3 bases to trimming and J lost 8 bases; unmatched junction nucleotides: 4. Per the germline V gene, CDR1 is SGHRS and CDR2 is YFSETQ.

The chain uses TRBV5-4 and TRBJ2-2; tentatively, D is TRBD2 (6 bases). Germline CDR1 is SGHNT and CDR2 is YYREEE (reference sequence). The CDR3 length is 15 residues. Trimming took 2 bases from V and 2 from J, leaving 10 bases between them. CDR3 in DNA: TGTGCCAGCAGCTTCCGGACTACCAACACCGGGGAGCTGTTTTTT. Translating it yields CASSFRTTNTGELFF. The full variable domain, its missing parts supplied by reference TRBV5-4 and TRBJ2-2, is ETGVTQSPTHLIKTRGQQVTLRCSSQSGHNTVSWYQQALGQGPQFIFQYYREEENGRGNFPPRFSGLQFPNYSSELNVNALELDDSALYLCASSFRTTNTGELFFGEGSRLTVL.

This chain links TRBV5-1 with TRBJ1-1; 8 bases match TRBD1. V shed 2 bases, J shed 2 bases, and the junction held 5 bases outside the gene matches. The CDR3 sequence is 15 residues long. CDR1 SGHRS and CDR2 YFSETQ come from the germline V gene. The CDR3 bases are TGCGCCAGCAGCTTTATGACAGGGGCAAACACTGAAGCTTTCTTT. This encodes CASSFMTGANTEAFF. The entire variable domain, with the rest obtained from reference TRBV5-1 and TRBJ1-1, is as follows: KAGVTQTPRYLIKTRGQQVTLSCSPISGHRSVSWYQQTPGQGLQFLFEYFSETQRNKGNFPGRFSGRQFSNSRSEMNVSTLELGDSALYLCASSFMTGANTEAFFGQGTRLTVV.

The rearrangement joins TRBV18 to TRBJ1-5; 8 nucleotides match TRBD1. The CDR3 runs 14 residues. CDR1 and CDR2 from the germline V gene are KGHSH and LQKENI. V lost 3 bases and J lost 4; bases outside the gene matches: 2. CDR3 in amino acids: CASSPGTGNQPQHF. CDR3 nucleotide sequence: TGTGCCAGCTCACCCGGGACAGGAAATCAGCCCCAGCATTTT.

The V and J genes are TRBV9 and TRBJ1-1; D unresolved. Trimming removed 1 base from V and 3 bases from J, with 10 bases in between. The CDR3 consists of 14 residues. Germline CDR1 SGDLS, CDR2 YYNGEE. The DNA for the CDR3 is TGTGCCAGCAGCGTACGCGCCGGGGACACTGAAGCTTTCTTT. As protein: CASSVRAGDTEAFF.

The chain uses TRBV10-1 and TRBJ1-4, with D unresolved. The V gene's germline CDR1 is WNHNN and CDR2 SYGVQD (reference sequence). V shed 6 bases and J shed 0 bases, with 11 bases lying between them. The CDR3 extends over 15 amino acids. CDR3 sequence (DNA): TGCGCCAGCAGCGCTGGACTTGCAACTAATGAAAAACTGTTTTTT. It encodes CASSAGLATNEKLFF.

V usage is TRBV28 and J usage is TRBJ1-6; 8 bases align to TRBD1. This CDR3 is 16 amino acids long. After removal of 3 bases from V and 9 bases from J, the junction contained 10 bases not matched to a gene. CDR1 is MDHEN, CDR2 SYDVKM, per germline. The CDR3: CASSFRGRMRSSPLHF. Here the CDR3 DNA reads TGTGCCAGCAGTTTCAGGGGGCGAATGAGGAGTTCACCCCTCCACTTT. The full variable domain, completed using reference TRBV28 and TRBJ1-6, is DVKVTQSSRYLVKRTGEKVFLECVQDMDHENMFWYRQDPGLGLRLIYFSYDVKMKEKGDIPEGYSVSREKKERFSLILESASTNQTSMYLCASSFRGRMRSSPLHFGNGTRLTVT.

The chain links TRBV5-1 to TRBJ1-2; 10 bases match TRBD1. V lost 0 bases to trimming and J lost 4 bases; unmatched junction nucleotides: 15. CDR1 is SGHRS, CDR2 YFSETQ, per germline. The CDR3 has 19 amino acids. Here the CDR3 reads CASSLVGRDRGLEIYGYTF. The CDR3 DNA sequence: TGCGCCAGCAGCTTGGTAGGCCGGGACAGGGGCCTTGAAATCTATGGCTACACCTTC.

The rearrangement uses TRBV2 and TRBJ2-5; 9 positions agree with TRBD2. The DNA end is a closer match to TRBJ2-7, so the J assignment may be wrong. The germline gives CDR1 SNHLY, CDR2 FYNNEI. The CDR3 runs to 13 residues. Written as DNA, the CDR3 is TGTGCCAGCGGCGGGAGGGCTCGAGACGAGCAGTACTTC. Translated: CASGGRARDEQYF.

The V and J genes are TRBV7-2 and TRBJ2-7; no clear D. Germline CDR1 SGHTA, CDR2 FQGNSA. V gave up 6 bases and J gave up 12 bases, with 24 bases separating them. The CDR3 has 14 amino acids. CDR3 DNA sequence: TGTGCCAGCAGTCAAGCCTCCGGTAACTCACTCGTGTACTTC. As protein: CASSQASGNSLVYF.

The V gene is TRBV4-2, the J gene TRBJ2-5, with a possible D match to TRBD2 (6 bases). CDR3 size: 15 residues. CDR1 is LGHNA, CDR2 YNFKEQ, per germline. The V end was cut by 2 bases, the J end by 2 bases, with 12 bases between. CDR3 sequence (DNA): TGTGCCAGCAGCCAAACCACTAGCAGACAAGAGACCCAGTACTTC. Translating gives CASSQTTSRQETQYF.

This sequence joins TRBV7-9 and TRBJ1-4, with a tentative D call TRBD1 (5 bases). Per germline, CDR1 SEHNR and CDR2 FQNEAQ (reference sequence). CDR3 length: 17 residues. Trimming shortened V by 4 bases and J by 0 bases, and 15 bases separated the two germline ends. The DNA for the CDR3 is TGTGCCAGCAGCTCGGGACTTCGCTCTGCAACTAATGAAAAACTGTTTTTT. It encodes CASSSGLRSATNEKLFF.

This rearrangement joins TRBV30 to TRBJ2-1, with D tentatively TRBD2 (5 bases). The CDR3 length is 12 residues. V was trimmed by 3 bases and J by 9 bases, leaving 12 bases between them. Germline V gene lookup returns CDR1 GTSNPN and CDR2 SVGIG (reference sequence). In DNA, the CDR3 is TGTGCCTGGAGGGGTAGCCGGGGTGAGCAGTTCTTC. It translates to CAWRGSRGEQFF.

The rearrangement joins TRBV19 to TRBJ2-1; 13 bases map to TRBD2. V lost 6 bases and J lost 1; bases outside the gene matches: 6. The CDR3 extends over 17 amino acids. Germline V gene sequence: CDR1 LNHDA, CDR2 SQIVND (reference sequence). For the CDR3, the DNA is TGTGCCAGTAGGCCGGGACTAGCGGGAACTTCCTACAATGAGCAGTTCTTC. Protein: CASRPGLAGTSYNEQFF.

V is TRBV2 and J is TRBJ2-7, with 9 bases identical to TRBD1. This CDR3 spans 14 amino acids. V dropped 7 bases and J dropped 2; count of bases not matched to a gene: 6. CDR1 is SNHLY, CDR2 FYNNEI, per germline. CDR3 amino acids: CASNPTGGPYEQYF. For the CDR3, the DNA is TGTGCCAGCAACCCTACAGGGGGCCCCTACGAGCAGTACTTC. The entire variable domain, with the rest obtained from reference TRBV2 and TRBJ2-7, is as follows: EPEVTQTPSHQVTQMGQEVILRCVPISNHLYFYWYRQILGQKVEFLVSFYNNEISEKSEIFDDQFSVERPDGSNFTLKIRSTKLEDSAMYFCASNPTGGPYEQYFGPGTRLTVT.

This chain links TRBV4-2 with TRBJ2-3; 7 positions match TRBD1. The CDR3 has 16 amino acids. V shed 4 bases and J 0 bases; nucleotides not matched to a gene: 7. The germline CDR1 and CDR2 sequences are LGHNA and YNFKEQ. The CDR3 protein is CASSLTGIRSTDTQYF. CDR3 nucleotides: TGTGCCAGCAGCCTGACAGGGATCAGAAGCACAGATACGCAGTATTTT.

In regard to this clone: Compared with germline, one end of the junction differs, possibly owing to a read error. The chain recombines TRBV7-7 with TRBJ2-3; D gene unclear. There are 16 residues in the CDR3. Germline CDR1 reads SSHAT; CDR2 reads FNYEAQ (reference sequence). The CDR3 reads CASSLGRNSGTDTQYF. The CDR3 DNA reads TGTGCTAGCAGCTTAGGCCGAAACTCCGGCACAGATACGCAGTATTTT.

The chain uses TRBV7-3 and TRBJ2-2, with 10 bases aligning to TRBD1. Germline CDR1 SGHTA, CDR2 FQGTGA. This CDR3 spans 15 amino acids. The V and J ends lost 4 bases and 8 bases, in that order; junction bases with no gene match: 7. The CDR3 nucleotides are TGTGCCAGCAGCTCCGGACAGGGGGGTATGGGGGAGCTGTTTTTT. It codes for CASSSGQGGMGELFF.

This sequence joins TRBV14 and TRBJ2-1, with 9 bases identical to TRBD2. Germline V gives CDR1 SGHDN, CDR2 FVKESK. V lost 6 bases, J lost 6 bases, and 3 bases stayed unmatched. The CDR3 consists of 13 residues. The CDR3 loop reads CASRLAGVNEQFF. The CDR3 nucleotides are TGTGCCAGCAGACTAGCGGGTGTCAATGAGCAGTTCTTC.

The chain has TRBV14 and TRBJ1-2, with 12 bases lining up with TRBD1. Germline values: CDR1 SGHDN, CDR2 FVKESK. The CDR3 is 16 amino acids. The junction had 6 bases not matched to a gene; V was cut back by 4 bases and J by 3 bases. The CDR3 protein is CASSPLGTGGHYGYTF. The CDR3 nucleotides are TGTGCCAGCAGCCCACTTGGGACAGGGGGCCACTATGGCTACACCTTC. Together with reference TRBV14 and TRBJ1-2, the CDR3 gives the full variable domain: EAGVTQFPSHSVIEKGQTVTLRCDPISGHDNLYWYRRVMGKEIKFLLHFVKESKQDESGMPNNRFLAERTGGTYSTLKVQPAELEDSGVYFCASSPLGTGGHYGYTFGSGTRLTVV.

This chain joins TRBV13 and TRBJ2-5, with D possibly TRBD1 on 5 matching bases. Trimming cost V 1 base and J 4 bases, with 7 bases left between them. The germline V gene has CDR1 PRHDT and CDR2 FYEKMQ (reference sequence). This CDR3 comprises 13 residues. The chain's CDR3 is CASSLDRRETQYF. The CDR3 DNA reads TGTGCCAGCAGCTTAGACAGGAGAGAGACCCAGTACTTC.

The chain recombines TRBV2 with TRBJ2-2; TRBD1 agrees at 10 bases. The V gene end was trimmed by 3 bases and the J gene end by 8 bases; junction bases not matched to a gene: 3. This CDR3 has 14 amino acids. Germline CDR1 SNHLY, CDR2 FYNNEI. CDR3 in amino acids: CASSEDRGMGELFF. The CDR3 DNA follows: TGTGCCAGCAGTGAGGACAGGGGGATGGGGGAGCTGTTTTTT.

This chain uses TRBV4-1 with TRBJ2-7; 7 bases agree with TRBD2. Germline loops: CDR1 MGHRA, CDR2 YSYEKL. V was clipped by 4 bases and J by 2 bases; unmatched bases: 5. There are 14 residues in the CDR3. As DNA, the CDR3 is TGCGCCAGCAGCCTCCGGGGGGAGACCTACGAGCAGTACTTC. Its protein is CASSLRGETYEQYF.